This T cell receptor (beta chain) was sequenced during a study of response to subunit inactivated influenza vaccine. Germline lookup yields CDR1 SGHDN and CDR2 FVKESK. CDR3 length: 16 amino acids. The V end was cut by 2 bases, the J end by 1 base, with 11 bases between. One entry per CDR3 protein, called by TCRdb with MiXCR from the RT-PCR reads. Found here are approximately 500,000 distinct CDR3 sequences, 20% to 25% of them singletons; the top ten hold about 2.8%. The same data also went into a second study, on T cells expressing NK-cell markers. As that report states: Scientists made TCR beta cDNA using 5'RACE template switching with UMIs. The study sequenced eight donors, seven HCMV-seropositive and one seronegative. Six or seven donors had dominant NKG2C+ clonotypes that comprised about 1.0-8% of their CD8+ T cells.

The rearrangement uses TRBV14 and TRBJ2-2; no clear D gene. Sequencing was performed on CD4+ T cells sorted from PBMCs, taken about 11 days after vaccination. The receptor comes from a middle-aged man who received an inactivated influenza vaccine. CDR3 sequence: CASSQLVDRNTGELFF. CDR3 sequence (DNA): TGTGCCAGCAGCCAACTGGTGGATCGGAACACCGGGGAGCTGTTTTTT.